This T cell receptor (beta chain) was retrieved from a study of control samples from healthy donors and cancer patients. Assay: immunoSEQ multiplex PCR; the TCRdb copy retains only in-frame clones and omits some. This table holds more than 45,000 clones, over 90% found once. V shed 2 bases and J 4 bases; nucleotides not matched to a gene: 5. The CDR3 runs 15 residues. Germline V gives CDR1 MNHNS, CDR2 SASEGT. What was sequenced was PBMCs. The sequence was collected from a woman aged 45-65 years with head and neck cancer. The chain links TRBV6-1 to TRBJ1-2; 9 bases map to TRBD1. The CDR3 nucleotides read TGTGCCAGCAGTGAACCGGGACAGGGAAGCTATGGCTACACCTTC. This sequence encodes CASSEPGQGSYGYTF.